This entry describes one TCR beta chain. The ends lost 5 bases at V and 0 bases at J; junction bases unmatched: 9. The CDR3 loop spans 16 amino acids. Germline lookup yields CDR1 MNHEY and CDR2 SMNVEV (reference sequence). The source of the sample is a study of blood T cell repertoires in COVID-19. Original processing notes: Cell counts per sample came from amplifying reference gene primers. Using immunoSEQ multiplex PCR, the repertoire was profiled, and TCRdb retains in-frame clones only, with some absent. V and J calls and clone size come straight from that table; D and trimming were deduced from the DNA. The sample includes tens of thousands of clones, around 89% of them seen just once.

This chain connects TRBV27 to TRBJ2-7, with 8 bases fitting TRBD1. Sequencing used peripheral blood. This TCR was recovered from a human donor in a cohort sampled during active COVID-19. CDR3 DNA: TGTGCCAGCAGTGGTTTGGGACAGGTGTCCTCCTACGAGCAGTACTTC. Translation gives CASSGLGQVSSYEQYF.